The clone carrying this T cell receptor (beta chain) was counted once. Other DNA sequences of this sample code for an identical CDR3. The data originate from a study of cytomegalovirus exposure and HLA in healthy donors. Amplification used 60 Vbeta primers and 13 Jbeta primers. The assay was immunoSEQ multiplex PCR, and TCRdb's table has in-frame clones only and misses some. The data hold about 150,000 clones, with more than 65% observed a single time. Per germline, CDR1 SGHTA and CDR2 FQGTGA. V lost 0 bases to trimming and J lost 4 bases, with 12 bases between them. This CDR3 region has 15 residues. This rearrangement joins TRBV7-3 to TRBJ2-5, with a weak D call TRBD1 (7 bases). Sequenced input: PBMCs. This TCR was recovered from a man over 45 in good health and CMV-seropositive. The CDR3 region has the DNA TGTGCCAGCAGCTTAACGTCAGGGGGGCGAGAGACCCAGTACTTC. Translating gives CASSLTSGGRETQYF. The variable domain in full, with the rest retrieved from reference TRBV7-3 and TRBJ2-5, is GAGVSQTPSNKVTEKGKYVELRCDPISGHTALYWYRQSLGQGPEFLIYFQGTGAADDSGLPNDRFFAVRPEGSVSTLKIQRTERGDSAVYLCASSLTSGGRETQYFGPGTRLLVL.